The 13 T cell receptor beta chains given below trace back to one sample, sequenced in a study of blood T cell repertoires in COVID-19. Produced via immunoSEQ multiplex PCR; TCRdb's table is partial and in-frame only. The sample holds about 250,000 clones, around 85% seen once. What was sequenced was peripheral blood. The receptors were sampled from a human donor with COVID-19, enrolled during active disease. The donor label of this sample is uncertain.

This clone was observed a single time. The genes are TRBV27 and TRBJ2-7; TRBD1 is a possible D gene (5 bases). Trimming stripped 4 bases from V and 2 bases from J, with 12 bases between. Germline CDR1 and CDR2: MNHEY and SMNVEV (reference sequence). The CDR3 spans 14 residues. The CDR3 DNA reads TGTGCCAGCAGTTCCCTCGACAGTCCCTACGAGCAGTACTTC. The encoded protein is CASSSLDSPYEQYF.

Only one count was recorded for this clone. The V gene is TRBV24-1, the J gene TRBJ2-1; 10 positions agree with TRBD2. From germline, CDR1 is KGHDR and CDR2 SFDVKD. The CDR3 loop spans 15 amino acids. The junction had 13 bases not matched to a gene; V was cut back by 9 bases and J by 9 bases. CDR3 loop: CATQAALAGAGEQFF. Written as DNA, the CDR3 is TGTGCCACCCAGGCAGCCCTAGCGGGAGCTGGTGAGCAGTTCTTC.

This clone was counted a few times. The chain joins TRBV29-1 to TRBJ1-4; TRBD1 might be the D (5 bases). This CDR3 region has 17 residues. CDR1 is SQVTM and CDR2 is ANQGSEA in the germline V gene. Trimming took 5 bases from V and 0 from J, leaving 19 bases between them. The CDR3 DNA reads as TGCAGCGTTACGTCAAGGCAGGGCGATGCAACTAATGAAAAACTGTTTTTT. It encodes CSVTSRQGDATNEKLFF.

The genes are TRBV6-6 and TRBJ1-2, with D perhaps TRBD1 (6 bases). The V and J ends lost 6 bases and 2 bases respectively, with 16 bases between them. The CDR3 totals 15 residues. CDR1 is MNHNY and CDR2 is SVGAGI in the germline V gene (reference sequence). CDR3 coding DNA: TGTGCCAGCAGGGGGGCAGGGAATAAAAACTATGGCTACACCTTC. Translated: CASRGAGNKNYGYTF.

The J gene is TRBJ1-5, the V gene TRBV6-5, with D maybe TRBD1 (5 bases). CDR3 length: 14 amino acids. Germline V CDR1 and CDR2: MNHEY, SVGAGI. V lost 7 bases and J 4 bases, leaving 14 bases between the germline ends. The CDR3 reads CASILQAHNQPQHF. The CDR3 DNA reads as TGTGCCAGCATCCTACAGGCCCATAATCAGCCCCAGCATTTT.

This clone was recorded once. The rearrangement uses TRBV2 and TRBJ1-2; TRBD1 matches 8 bases. The J segment lost 5 bases and the V segment lost 7 bases, leaving 6 bases of the junction unmatched. CDR3 length: 13 residues. Germline CDR1 is SNHLY and CDR2 is FYNNEI. The CDR3, as DNA: TGTGCCAGCATCCCGGACAGGGATTATGGCTACACCTTC. Encoded protein: CASIPDRDYGYTF.

The chain recombines TRBV3-1 (or the pseudogene TRBV3-2) with TRBJ1-2; D not resolved. CDR3 length: 17 residues. Trimming took 0 bases from V and 7 from J, leaving 21 bases between them. CDR1 is LGHDT, CDR2 YNNKEL, per germline (reference sequence). CDR3 sequence: CASSQEPFPTGSGGYTF. CDR3 nucleotide sequence: TGTGCCAGCAGCCAAGAACCTTTCCCGACGGGGAGCGGTGGCTACACCTTC.

This chain connects TRBV28 to TRBJ1-2, with D maybe TRBD1 (5 bases). V was clipped by 2 bases and J by 8 bases, with 18 bases between them. CDR1 is MDHEN, CDR2 SYDVKM, per germline. This CDR3 is 15 amino acids long. DNA of the CDR3: TGTGCCAGCAGTTTACCCCTTTCCCAGGGATACGGCTACACCTTC. Amino acids: CASSLPLSQGYGYTF.

This clone was seen a few times. The rearrangement uses TRBV30 and TRBJ1-2; 9 nucleotides agree with TRBD1. Trimming cost V 7 bases and J 7 bases; bases outside gene matches: 16. Germline V CDR1 and CDR2: GTSNPN, SVGIG (reference sequence). CDR3 length: 15 residues. The CDR3 is CALFRDRASSFGYTF. The CDR3 coding sequence is TGTGCCTTATTCCGGGACAGGGCTTCCTCATTTGGCTACACCTTC.

The chain is built from TRBV30 and TRBJ1-5, with D tentatively TRBD1 (5 bases). Between the trimmed V and J ends, which lost 4 bases and 4 bases, there was a span of 11 bases. Looked up from germline, CDR1 is GTSNPN and CDR2 is SVGIG (reference sequence). CDR3 length: 13 amino acids. The CDR3 coding sequence is TGTGCCTGGACAGCCGGGGGGAATCAGCCCCAGCATTTT. Translation gives CAWTAGGNQPQHF.

The chain joins TRBV7-3 to TRBJ2-7; 8 bases line up with TRBD1. Germline values: CDR1 SGHTA, CDR2 FQGTGA. The CDR3 runs 15 residues. The V gene end was trimmed by 4 bases and the J gene end by 4 bases; junction bases not matched to a gene: 9. CDR3 DNA sequence: TGTGCCAGCAGCTCCGACAGGGGAGAAGGTTACGAGCAGTACTTC. It yields the protein CASSSDRGEGYEQYF.

The V call is TRBV27, the J call TRBJ2-7; TRBD2 aligns across 12 bases. The CDR3 runs 15 residues. Looked up from germline, CDR1 is MNHEY and CDR2 is SMNVEV (reference sequence). Losses at the gene ends were 6 bases for V and 6 bases for J; bases not matched to a gene: 9. Here the CDR3 DNA reads TGTGCCAGCAGGAGACTAGCGGGAGTCTCGGGCGAGCAGTACTTC. Its protein is CASRRLAGVSGEQYF.

This clone has a handful of counts. This CDR3 is also generated by other DNA sequences in the sample. The genes are TRBV19 and TRBJ2-2, with D perhaps matching TRBD1 (5 bases). Looked up from germline, CDR1 is LNHDA and CDR2 is SQIVND (reference sequence). The CDR3 runs 14 residues. Trimming took 2 bases from V and 1 from J, leaving 5 bases between them. DNA for the CDR3: TGTGCCAGTAGTATAAGGGGGAACACCGGGGAGCTGTTTTTT. Amino acids: CASSIRGNTGELFF.